These 24 T cell receptor beta chains came from one sample sequenced in a study of PD-1 blockade in classical Hodgkin lymphoma. Relapse after autologous stem cell transplantation occurred in every patient, and brentuximab vedotin exposure varied. The table came from immunoSEQ multiplex PCR; TCRdb's copy has only in-frame clones and leaves some out. This sample has 13,000 to 15,000 clones, with roughly 80% found just once. The specimen comprised peripheral blood mononuclear cells (PBMCs), sampled at baseline. The receptor set was obtained from a human donor with classical Hodgkin lymphoma.

The chain couples TRBV27 to TRBJ2-3, with D perhaps given as TRBD1 or TRBD2 (5 bases each). The V gene's germline CDR1 is MNHEY and CDR2 SMNVEV (reference sequence). V was trimmed by 0 bases and J by 4 bases, leaving 14 bases between them. The CDR3 covers 16 residues. The DNA for the CDR3 is TGTGCCAGCAGTTTATCGAAGGGACCAGGGCCAGATACGCAGTATTTT. This codes for CASSLSKGPGPDTQYF.

This chain uses TRBV28 with TRBJ1-5, with 9 nucleotides matching TRBD1. The CDR3 loop spans 18 amino acids. The V gene end was trimmed by 4 bases and the J gene end by 0 bases; junction bases not matched to a gene: 10. The V gene's germline CDR1 is MDHEN and CDR2 SYDVKM. The CDR3 region has the DNA TGTGCCAGCAGTTCTTTTCCGGGACAGGGAAGTAGCAATCAGCCCCAGCATTTT. The encoded protein is CASSSFPGQGSSNQPQHF.

The V and J genes are TRBV2 and TRBJ1-3; D is uncertain. Per the germline V gene, CDR1 is SNHLY and CDR2 is FYNNEI. The CDR3 is 15 amino acids. The V gene lost 6 bases and the J gene lost 0 bases, with 12 bases spanning the gap. DNA of the CDR3: TGTGCCAGCAGCCCCACGACATTCTCTGGAAACACCATATATTTT. Protein product: CASSPTTFSGNTIYF. Complete variable domain (other parts from reference TRBV2 and TRBJ1-3): EPEVTQTPSHQVTQMGQEVILRCVPISNHLYFYWYRQILGQKVEFLVSFYNNEISEKSEIFDDQFSVERPDGSNFTLKIRSTKLEDSAMYFCASSPTTFSGNTIYFGEGSWLTVV.

This clone has just one count. This chain links TRBV25-1 with TRBJ1-4; 10 bases fit TRBD1. Per germline, CDR1 MGHDK and CDR2 SYGVNS. Trimming removed 3 bases from V and 7 bases from J; junction bases left unmatched: 2. The CDR3 spans 14 residues. CDR3 residues: CASSDRTGGEKLFF. CDR3 DNA: TGTGCCAGCAGTGATAGGACAGGGGGTGAAAAACTGTTTTTT.

This clone occurred once. V is TRBV4-3 and J is TRBJ1-2; 7 nucleotides match TRBD1. V trimming: 1 base; J trimming: 4 bases; junction bases outside the gene matches: 3. This CDR3 region has 14 residues. Germline V gene lookup returns CDR1 LGHNA and CDR2 YSLEER. The CDR3 DNA is TGCGCCAGCAGCCAAGTCGGGACAGCCTATGGCTACACCTTC. Translated, it gives CASSQVGTAYGYTF.

This chain joins TRBV7-2 and TRBJ1-3, with 7 bases matching TRBD1. This CDR3 region has 14 residues. The V segment lost 8 bases and the J segment 7 bases; nucleotides outside the gene matches: 11. CDR1 is SGHTA and CDR2 is FQGNSA in the germline V gene. As DNA, the CDR3 is TGTGCCAGCGCTCCAGACAGGGTTCTTAACACCATATATTTT. Protein product: CASAPDRVLNTIYF.

The chain uses TRBV6-1 and TRBJ1-3, with 8 positions matching TRBD1. The V segment lost 3 bases and the J segment 2 bases; nucleotides outside the gene matches: 3. The V gene's germline CDR1 is MNHNS and CDR2 SASEGT. The CDR3 spans 15 residues. CDR3 region: CASSDVDRAGNTIYF. The CDR3 DNA reads TGTGCCAGCAGTGATGTGGACAGGGCTGGAAACACCATATATTTT.

The genes are TRBV5-5 and TRBJ1-1; 9 bases fit TRBD1. CDR1 is SGHKS and CDR2 is YYEKEE in the germline V gene (reference sequence). This CDR3 contains 14 residues. Trimming at V came to 5 bases and at J to 5 bases, leaving 7 bases not matched to a gene. CDR3 bases: TGTGCCAGCAGATACGACAGGGGGAGAACTGAAGCTTTCTTT. Amino acid sequence: CASRYDRGRTEAFF.

V and J are TRBV18 and TRBJ1-5, with D unresolved. Germline V lookup: CDR1 KGHSH, CDR2 LQKENI. V lost 3 bases and J lost 6, with 9 bases in between. The CDR3 runs 13 residues. CDR3 protein: CASSPWVSQPQHF. DNA for the CDR3: TGTGCCAGCTCACCCTGGGTGAGTCAGCCCCAGCATTTT.

The genes are TRBV7-2 and TRBJ1-2; 11 nucleotides align to TRBD1. J gave up 6 bases and V 8 bases, and 5 bases lay outside the gene matches. CDR3 size: 13 residues. CDR1 and CDR2 from the germline V gene are SGHTA and FQGNSA. The CDR3 region has the DNA TGTGCCAGCCACCCGGGACAGGGGGATGGCTACACCTTC. It is translated as CASHPGQGDGYTF.

The gene calls are TRBV27 and TRBJ2-7; D is tentatively TRBD1 or TRBD2 (5 bases each). V was trimmed by 3 bases and J by 1 base, leaving 13 bases between them. Germline V gives CDR1 MNHEY, CDR2 SMNVEV (reference sequence). The CDR3 has 15 amino acids. CDR3 sequence reads: CASSLDGGESYEQYF. CDR3 coding DNA: TGTGCCAGCAGTTTGGATGGGGGTGAGTCCTACGAGCAGTACTTC.

The chain uses TRBV5-1 and TRBJ2-5, with D tentatively TRBD2 (6 bases). Germline V gene data show CDR1 as SGHRS and CDR2 as YFSETQ. V dropped 4 bases and J dropped 0 bases, with 19 bases sitting between them. The CDR3 is made up of 17 amino acids. CDR3 protein: CASSPQLGGAYQETQYF. For the CDR3, the DNA is TGCGCCAGCAGCCCCCAACTCGGGGGAGCTTACCAAGAGACCCAGTACTTC.

The chain carries TRBV4-2 and TRBJ2-7, with D uncertain. Between the trimmed V and J ends, which lost 6 bases and 3 bases, there was a span of 18 bases. CDR3 length: 15 amino acids. Germline V gene sequence: CDR1 LGHNA, CDR2 YNFKEQ. The CDR3 bases are TGTGCCAGCAGTCTTGAGAGGTCAGCTGACTACGAGCAGTACTTC. This codes for CASSLERSADYEQYF.

This clone was detected only a few times. The CDR3 sequence: CASTPVPSSYNEQFF. In DNA, the CDR3 is TGTGCCAGTACCCCCGTTCCGAGCTCCTACAATGAGCAGTTCTTC. The V call is TRBV19, the J call TRBJ2-1; D remains ambiguous. Trimming cost V 7 bases and J 0 bases, with 13 bases left between them. This CDR3 has 15 residues. CDR1 and CDR2 (germline): LNHDA, SQIVND (reference sequence).

The rearrangement uses TRBV19 and TRBJ1-1; 9 positions match TRBD1. This CDR3 contains 12 residues. The V gene's germline CDR1 is LNHDA and CDR2 SQIVND (reference sequence). The trim removed 6 bases at V and 9 bases at J, leaving 5 bases unmatched. The CDR3 spells CASRGQGKKAFF. CDR3 sequence (DNA): TGTGCCAGTAGGGGACAGGGTAAGAAAGCTTTCTTT. The complete variable domain, with remaining parts taken from reference TRBV19 and TRBJ1-1, reads DGGITQSPKYLFRKEGQNVTLSCEQNLNHDAMYWYRQDPGQGLRLIYYSQIVNDFQKGDIAEGYSVSREKKESFPLTVTSAQKNPTAFYLCASRGQGKKAFFGQGTRLTVV.

The chain combines TRBV11-3 with TRBJ2-5; D remains ambiguous. Per germline, CDR1 SGHNT and CDR2 YENEEA. V was cut by 5 bases and J by 2 bases, with 9 bases left in between. The CDR3 totals 13 residues. CDR3 region: CASSLIPQETQYF. The CDR3 nucleotides are TGTGCCAGCAGCCTCATACCTCAAGAGACCCAGTACTTC.

The CDR3: CASSPVLTSTDTQYF. The CDR3 bases are TGTGCCAGCAGCCCGGTCCTAACCAGCACAGATACGCAGTATTTT. This chain uses TRBV5-5 with TRBJ2-3; D uncertain. This CDR3 spans 15 amino acids. Germline values: CDR1 SGHKS, CDR2 YYEKEE (reference sequence). V gave up 4 bases and J gave up 0 bases, with 12 bases separating them.

This chain's CDR3 is CASSLTRTPGPQHF. The CDR3, as DNA: TGTGCCAGCAGCCTGACGAGGACCCCAGGACCCCAGCATTTT. V is TRBV7-2 and J is TRBJ1-5; no reliable D call. From germline, CDR1 is SGHTA and CDR2 FQGNSA. The CDR3 runs 14 residues. The V end lost 5 bases, the J end lost 10 bases, and 18 bases lay between the germline ends.

The CDR3: CASSPPTGNYGYTF. The CDR3 DNA reads TGTGCCAGCTCACCACCAACAGGGAACTATGGCTACACCTTC. The gene calls are TRBV18 and TRBJ1-2; possible D gene TRBD1, 6 bases. V was trimmed by 0 bases and J by 2 bases, leaving 7 bases between them. The CDR3 loop spans 14 amino acids. In germline, CDR1 is KGHSH, CDR2 LQKENI.

V gene TRBV14 combines with J gene TRBJ2-3; perhaps D is TRBD1 or TRBD2 (5 bases each). V lost 3 bases, J lost 6 bases, and 28 bases lay in between. The CDR3 has 19 residues. Looked up from germline, CDR1 is SGHDN and CDR2 is FVKESK. The CDR3 spells CASSQSPPSAWGSSDTQYF. The CDR3 DNA sequence: TGTGCCAGCAGCCAGTCTCCCCCCAGTGCTTGGGGGTCTAGTGATACGCAGTATTTT. Filled out from reference TRBV14 and TRBJ2-3, the complete variable domain reads EAGVTQFPSHSVIEKGQTVTLRCDPISGHDNLYWYRRVMGKEIKFLLHFVKESKQDESGMPNNRFLAERTGGTYSTLKVQPAELEDSGVYFCASSQSPPSAWGSSDTQYFGPGTRLTVL.

The chain recombines TRBV9 with TRBJ1-2; 7 bases map to TRBD1. The CDR3 sequence is 15 residues long. Unmatched junction bases numbered 6, after V lost 0 bases and J lost 4 bases. CDR1 and CDR2 (germline): SGDLS, YYNGEE. The CDR3 region is CASSVEEGAIYGYTF. Written as DNA, the CDR3 is TGTGCCAGCAGCGTAGAGGAGGGGGCAATCTATGGCTACACCTTC.

The J gene is TRBJ2-3, the V gene TRBV5-1; D not resolved. Trimming removed 0 bases at V and 5 bases at J, with 13 bases between. The CDR3 spans 15 residues. Germline-derived CDR1 and CDR2 are SGHRS and YFSETQ. The CDR3 protein is CASSLAGYSEDTQYF. CDR3 bases: TGCGCCAGCAGCTTGGCCGGGTATTCCGAAGATACGCAGTATTTT.

This chain links TRBV9 with TRBJ2-2; 7 positions match TRBD1. The CDR3 is 15 residues long. V lost 1 base and J lost 5; bases outside the gene matches: 5. Germline V gene data show CDR1 as SGDLS and CDR2 as YYNGEE. The CDR3 protein is CASSVTGAQTGELFF. Here the CDR3 DNA reads TGTGCCAGCAGCGTAACAGGGGCACAGACCGGGGAGCTGTTTTTT.

The CDR3 sequence is CASSLVLASTDTQYF. In nucleotides, the CDR3 is TGTGCCAGCAGCTTGGTCCTCGCGTCTACAGATACGCAGTATTTT. This rearrangement joins TRBV5-5 to TRBJ2-3; D is uncertain. The CDR3 runs to 15 residues. Trimming removed 0 bases from V and 3 bases from J, with 11 bases in between. The germline gives CDR1 SGHKS, CDR2 YYEKEE (reference sequence).